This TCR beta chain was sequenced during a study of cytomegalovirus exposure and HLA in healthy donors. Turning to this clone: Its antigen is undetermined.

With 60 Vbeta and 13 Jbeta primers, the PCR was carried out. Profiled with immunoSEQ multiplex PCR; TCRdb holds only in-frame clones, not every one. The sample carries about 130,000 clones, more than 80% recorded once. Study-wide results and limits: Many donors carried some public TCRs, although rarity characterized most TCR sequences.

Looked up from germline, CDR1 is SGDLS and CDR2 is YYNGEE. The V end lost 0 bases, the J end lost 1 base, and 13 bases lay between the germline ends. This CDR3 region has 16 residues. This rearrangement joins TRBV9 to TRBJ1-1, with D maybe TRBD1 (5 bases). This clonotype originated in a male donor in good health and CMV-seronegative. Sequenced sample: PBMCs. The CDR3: CASSVGGGGPNTEAFF. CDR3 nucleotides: TGTGCCAGCAGCGTAGGAGGCGGGGGACCGAACACTGAAGCTTTCTTT.